One T cell receptor beta chain is described in this entry. This sample was taken from a study of blood T cell repertoires in COVID-19. Original data processing: From reference gene primer amplification, estimates of nucleated cell counts were derived. Produced via immunoSEQ multiplex PCR; TCRdb's table is partial and in-frame only. V and J calls and clone size follow that table, whereas D and trimming were derived from the DNA. Among 350,000 to 400,000 clones listed, more than 75% were seen once. In germline, CDR1 is LGHDT, CDR2 YNNKEL (reference sequence). This CDR3 has 18 residues. The V and J ends lost 3 bases and 9 bases, in that order; junction bases with no gene match: 17.

This clonotype was sampled from a woman aged 30 to 39 who had recovered from COVID-19. The chain uses TRBV3-1 (or the pseudogene TRBV3-2) and TRBJ1-6, with 7 bases that match TRBD1. Sequencing input: PBMCs or T cells enriched from blood (not recorded which). Written as DNA, the CDR3 is TGTGCCAGCAGCCATACCCAGTCCCGACAGGGTTTGGGTTCACCCCTCCACTTT. It specifies CASSHTQSRQGLGSPLHF.